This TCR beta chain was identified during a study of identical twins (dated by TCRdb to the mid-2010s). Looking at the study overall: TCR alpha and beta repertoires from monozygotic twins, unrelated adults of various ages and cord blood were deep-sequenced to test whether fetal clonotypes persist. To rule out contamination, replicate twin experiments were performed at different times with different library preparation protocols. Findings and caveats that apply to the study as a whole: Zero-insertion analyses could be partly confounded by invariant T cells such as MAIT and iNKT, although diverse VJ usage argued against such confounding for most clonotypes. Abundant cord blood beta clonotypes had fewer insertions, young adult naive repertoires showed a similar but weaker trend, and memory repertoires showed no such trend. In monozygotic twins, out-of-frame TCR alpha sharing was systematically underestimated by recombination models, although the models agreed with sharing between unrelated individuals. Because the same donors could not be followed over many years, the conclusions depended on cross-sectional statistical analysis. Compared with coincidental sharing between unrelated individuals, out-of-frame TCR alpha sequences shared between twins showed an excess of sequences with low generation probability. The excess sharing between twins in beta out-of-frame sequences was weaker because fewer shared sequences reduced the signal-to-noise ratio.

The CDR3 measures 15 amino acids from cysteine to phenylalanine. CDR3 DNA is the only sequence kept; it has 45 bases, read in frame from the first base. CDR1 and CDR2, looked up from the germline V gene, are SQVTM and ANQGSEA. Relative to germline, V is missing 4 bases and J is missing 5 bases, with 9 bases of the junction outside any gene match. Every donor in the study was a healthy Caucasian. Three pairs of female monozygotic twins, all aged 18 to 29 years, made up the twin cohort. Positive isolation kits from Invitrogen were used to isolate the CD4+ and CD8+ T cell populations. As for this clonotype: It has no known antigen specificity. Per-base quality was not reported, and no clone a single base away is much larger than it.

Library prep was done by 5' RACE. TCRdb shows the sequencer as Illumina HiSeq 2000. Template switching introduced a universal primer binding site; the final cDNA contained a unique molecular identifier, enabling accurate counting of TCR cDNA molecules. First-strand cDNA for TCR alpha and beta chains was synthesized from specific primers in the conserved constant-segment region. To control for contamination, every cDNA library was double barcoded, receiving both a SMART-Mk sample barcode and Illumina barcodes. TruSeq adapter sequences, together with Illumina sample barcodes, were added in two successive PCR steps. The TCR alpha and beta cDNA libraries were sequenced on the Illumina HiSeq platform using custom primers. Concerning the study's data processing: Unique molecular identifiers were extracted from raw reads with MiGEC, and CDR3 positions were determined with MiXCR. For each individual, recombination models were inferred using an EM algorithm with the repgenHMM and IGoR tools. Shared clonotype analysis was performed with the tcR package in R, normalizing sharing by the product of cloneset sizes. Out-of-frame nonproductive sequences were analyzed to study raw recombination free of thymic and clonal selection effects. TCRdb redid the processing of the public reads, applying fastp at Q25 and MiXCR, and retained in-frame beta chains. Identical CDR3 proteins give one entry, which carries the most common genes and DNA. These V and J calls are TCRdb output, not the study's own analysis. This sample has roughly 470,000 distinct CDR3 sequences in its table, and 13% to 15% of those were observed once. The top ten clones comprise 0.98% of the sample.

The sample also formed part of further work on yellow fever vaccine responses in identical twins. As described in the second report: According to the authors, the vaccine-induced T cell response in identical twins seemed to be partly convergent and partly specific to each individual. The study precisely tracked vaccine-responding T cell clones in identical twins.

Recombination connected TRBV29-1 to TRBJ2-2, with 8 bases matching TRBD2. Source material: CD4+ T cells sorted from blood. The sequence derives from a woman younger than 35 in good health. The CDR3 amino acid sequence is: CSVGASGSGTGELFF. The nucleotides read TGCAGCGTTGGTGCTAGCGGGTCGGGGACCGGGGAGCTGTTTTTT.